These T cell receptor beta chains were read from a single sample in a study of blood T cell repertoires in COVID-19. Produced via immunoSEQ multiplex PCR; TCRdb's table is partial and in-frame only. Altogether just over 350,000 clones are present, more than 85% being singletons, with the ten largest covering around 3%. Sequencing used PBMCs or T cells enriched from blood (not recorded which). These receptors were taken from a young woman who had recovered from COVID-19. Both conserved end residues are part of each CDR3. Not all rows give a size; the values are once, few, many and, for expanded clones, a class.

clone size	V gene	CDR3 length	CDR3 protein
NA	TRBV27	15	CASSSLTGANYGYTF
NA	TRBV5-8	14	CASSFSRRDHGYTF
NA	TRBV29-1	12	CSVVPRAGGYTF
NA	TRBV6-1	15	CASSELPANTGELFF
NA	TRBV7-2	16	CASSLNTGTGRNTIYF
NA	TRBV30	14	CAWSVVLNRGEQYF
NA	TRBV5-5	14	CASRAGGNFDEQFF
NA	TRBV2	13	CASKGYSNQPQHF
few	TRBV29-1	13	CSVGRGLDGELFF
NA	TRBV10-3	14	CAIGTELNTGELFF
NA	TRBV5-1	15	CASSKVGQIDEKLFF
NA	TRBV6-6	14	CASSSQGVLDGYTF
NA	TRBV27	13	CASSPGQNTEAFF
NA	TRBV7-2	16	CASSLVGTSSTDTQYF
NA	TRBV10-1	13	CASSDQTGYGYTF
NA	TRBV27	15	CASSLLAGTYNEQFF